The clone carrying this TCR beta chain has a handful of counts. Its antigen is unidentified. This sample's time point: baseline pretreatment blood. As to treatment: 15 Gy SBRT to primary tumor, nephrectomy 4 weeks later. Clear cell pathology was present in this patient's renal cell carcinoma. This CDR3 is built from 13 residues. Trimming removed 6 bases at V and 1 base at J, with 9 bases between. Germline CDR1 and CDR2: MRHNA and SNTAGT. These data are taken from a study of radiation and T cells in renal cell carcinoma. On the study more broadly: Nephrectomy followed 15 Gy stereotactic body radiation by 4 weeks.

TCRdb's table, derived via immunoSEQ multiplex PCR, lists solely in-frame clones and lacks some. The repertoire holds 100,000 to 150,000 clones, with around 83% as singletons. Study-level findings and limits: Top tumor clonotypes rose in blood 2 weeks post-radiation, then contracted.

The receptor's source is an older woman with renal cell carcinoma. The specimen comprised blood, sampled from a patient whose treatment included radiotherapy and nephrectomy. The chain has TRBV6-4 and TRBJ1-1; D call uncertain. CDR3 in amino acids: CASSSTANTEAFF. The DNA for the CDR3 is TGTGCCAGCAGCAGTACAGCGAACACTGAAGCTTTCTTT.